What follows are 24 T cell receptor beta chains derived from one specimen sequenced in a study of identical twins. TCRdb re-derived calls from the 5' RACE reads in MiXCR, one entry per CDR3 protein. This sample has some 20,000 distinct CDR3 sequences, with roughly 70% found just once. Sequencing was done on a sample of memory (CD45RO+) T cells sorted from blood. Every receptor here comes from a woman under 30 in good health. This table probably holds off-target reads from a library built for another chain.

This chain uses TRBV5-4 with TRBJ2-1; possibly TRBD2 for D (6 bases). V was clipped by 4 bases and J by 8 bases, with 16 bases between them. Germline V CDR1 and CDR2: SGHNT, YYREEE (reference sequence). This CDR3 comprises 14 residues. CDR3 sequence: CASSASGTSYEQFF. The CDR3 DNA sequence: TGTGCCAGCAGCGCCTCCGGAACTAGCTATGAGCAGTTCTTC.

V is TRBV28 and J is TRBJ1-5, with a tentative D call TRBD1 (6 bases). Germline loops: CDR1 MDHEN, CDR2 SYDVKM. The CDR3 covers 16 residues. Trimming stripped 5 bases from V and 0 bases from J, with 14 bases between. The CDR3 reads CASSPPGDGSNQPQHF. CDR3 bases: TGTGCCAGCAGTCCCCCAGGGGACGGTAGCAATCAGCCCCAGCATTTT.

The rearrangement uses TRBV15 and TRBJ1-5; D not resolved. From germline, CDR1 is LNHNV and CDR2 YYDKDF (reference sequence). The V gene lost 5 bases and the J gene lost 7 bases, with 18 bases spanning the gap. This CDR3 contains 15 residues. CDR3 sequence reads: CATSEITGLRQPQHF. DNA of the CDR3: TGTGCCACCAGCGAGATCACGGGTTTACGGCAGCCCCAGCATTTT. The entire variable domain, with the rest obtained from reference TRBV15 and TRBJ1-5, is as follows: DAMVIQNPRYQVTQFGKPVTLSCSQTLNHNVMYWYQQKSSQAPKLLFHYYDKDFNNEADTPDNFQSRRPNTSFCFLDIRSPGLGDTAMYLCATSEITGLRQPQHFGDGTRLSIL.

The chain combines TRBV12-3 or TRBV12-4 with TRBJ2-5; no firm D call. V was cut by 2 bases and J by 4 bases, with 5 bases left in between. The CDR3 has 12 residues. Written as DNA, the CDR3 is TGTGCCAGCAGTTTAAAGGTAGAGACCCAGTACTTC. Translating gives CASSLKVETQYF.

This chain uses TRBV6-5 with TRBJ2-7; D ambiguous. The length of the CDR3 is 16 residues. Germline V lookup: CDR1 MNHEY, CDR2 SVGAGI. V shed 0 bases and J shed 2 bases, with 14 bases lying between them. The CDR3 spells CASSYSNRAATYEQYF. Written as DNA, the CDR3 is TGTGCCAGCAGTTACTCGAATCGAGCAGCCACCTACGAGCAGTACTTC.

The chain couples TRBV10-1 to TRBJ2-1; 15 positions match TRBD2. The CDR3 contains 13 residues. V lost 8 bases and J lost 7; bases outside the gene matches: 0. Germline V lookup: CDR1 WNHNN, CDR2 SYGVQD (reference sequence). Here the CDR3 DNA reads TGCGCCAGCGGACTAGCGGGGGGGAATGAGCAGTTCTTC. It encodes CASGLAGGNEQFF.

The chain combines TRBV6-2 or TRBV6-3 with TRBJ1-1; D might be TRBD1 (6 bases). This CDR3 has 13 amino acids. The germline V and J ends were trimmed by 0 bases and 7 bases, with 9 bases remaining between them. Germline loops: CDR1 MNHEY, CDR2 SVGEGT. CDR3 loop: CASSYSPRGEAFF. CDR3 DNA: TGTGCCAGCAGTTACTCACCCAGGGGTGAAGCTTTCTTT.

The genes are TRBV7-8 and TRBJ1-2; 7 nucleotides match TRBD1. Germline assignment: CDR1 SGHVS and CDR2 FQNEAQ. The CDR3 runs to 15 residues. V trimming: 5 bases; J trimming: 2 bases; junction bases outside the gene matches: 8. CDR3 coding DNA: TGTGCCAGCAGCGGGCAAAACAGGGGAAACTATGGCTACACCTTC. Its protein product is CASSGQNRGNYGYTF.

J is TRBJ2-1 and V is TRBV5-4, with D maybe TRBD2 (6 bases). CDR1 and CDR2 (germline): SGHNT, YYREEE (reference sequence). The V end was cut by 7 bases, the J end by 4 bases, with 18 bases between. The CDR3 is made up of 15 amino acids. CDR3 bases: TGTGCCAGCGGACCAACGGGAGTTGTGTACAATGAGCAGTTCTTC. Translation: CASGPTGVVYNEQFF.

This chain links TRBV15 with TRBJ1-1; 7 bases are shared with TRBD1. Trimming removed 0 bases from V and 4 bases from J; junction bases left unmatched: 8. Germline-derived CDR1 and CDR2 are LNHNV and YYDKDF (reference sequence). The CDR3 has 16 amino acids. In DNA, the CDR3 is TGTGCCACCAGCAGAGATACGACAGGGCGGGTCACTGAAGCTTTCTTT. Protein product: CATSRDTTGRVTEAFF.

This chain uses TRBV6-5 with TRBJ2-5; 8 bases line up with TRBD2. J lost 2 bases, V lost 0 bases, and 8 bases had no gene match. Germline V lookup: CDR1 MNHEY, CDR2 SVGAGI. The CDR3 is 17 amino acids. Here the CDR3 reads CASSYSKASGWQETQYF. The DNA of the CDR3 is TGTGCCAGCAGTTACTCGAAGGCTAGCGGGTGGCAAGAGACCCAGTACTTC.

J is TRBJ2-3 and V is TRBV20-1, with a weak D call TRBD2 (6 bases). With 3 bases removed from V and 1 base from J, the gap between germline ends came to 17 bases. Germline CDR1 and CDR2: DFQATT and SNEGSKA (reference sequence). There are 16 residues in the CDR3. CDR3 region: CSASSPGALGTDTQYF. CDR3 sequence (DNA): TGCAGTGCTAGTTCCCCGGGAGCATTAGGCACAGATACGCAGTATTTT.

The chain couples TRBV28 to TRBJ2-1, with D perhaps TRBD1 or TRBD2 (5 bases each). This CDR3 region has 15 residues. CDR1 is MDHEN, CDR2 SYDVKM, per germline. V lost 6 bases, J lost 6 bases, and 18 bases lay in between. The CDR3 loop is CASSPNSGPGNEQFF. CDR3 DNA: TGTGCCAGCAGCCCTAACTCGGGACCTGGCAATGAGCAGTTCTTC.

Notes on this clonotype: Germline is not matched at one junction end, which may reflect a read error. CDR3 region: CVSSRGTGRVNEQFF. The CDR3 DNA is TGTGTCAGCAGCCGAGGGACGGGGCGGGTTAATGAGCAGTTCTTC. The chain uses TRBV11-1 and TRBJ2-1; D may match TRBD1 or TRBD2 (5 bases each). The CDR3 length is 15 residues. Germline loops: CDR1 SGHAT, CDR2 FQDESV (reference sequence).

The chain has TRBV5-5 and TRBJ2-4; D uncertain. This CDR3 comprises 15 residues. CDR1 and CDR2 from the germline V gene are SGHKS and YYEKEE (reference sequence). Deletions cut 4 bases from V and 3 bases from J, with 14 bases between. The DNA of the CDR3 is TGTGCCAGCAGCAAAATGGGTAGTGGCAAAAACATTCAGTACTTC. Translating it yields CASSKMGSGKNIQYF.

The chain couples TRBV20-1 to TRBJ2-5, with D possibly being TRBD2 (5 bases). CDR1 is DFQATT and CDR2 is SNEGSKA in the germline V gene (reference sequence). CDR3 size: 12 residues. Trimming shortened V by 3 bases and J by 2 bases, and 7 bases separated the two germline ends. The CDR3 here is CSASPGQETQYF. CDR3 in DNA: TGCAGTGCTAGTCCGGGACAAGAGACCCAGTACTTC.

The rearrangement uses TRBV7-9 and TRBJ2-3, with a tentative D call TRBD1 (5 bases). The CDR3 is 14 residues long. Germline lookup yields CDR1 SEHNR and CDR2 FQNEAQ (reference sequence). Trimming cost V 2 bases and J 2 bases, with 8 bases left between them. CDR3 residues: CASSLTGYTDTQYF. For the CDR3, the DNA is TGTGCCAGCAGCTTAACAGGATACACAGATACGCAGTATTTT.

This clonotype was detected a few times. The V gene is TRBV19, the J gene TRBJ2-7; TRBD2 matches at 14 bases. This CDR3 spans 14 amino acids. Germline V CDR1 and CDR2: LNHDA, SQIVND (reference sequence). The V segment lost 8 bases and the J segment 1 base; nucleotides outside the gene matches: 1. CDR3 residues: CASGTSGSSYEQYF. CDR3 DNA sequence: TGTGCCAGTGGGACTAGCGGGAGTTCCTACGAGCAGTACTTC. Drawing the rest from reference TRBV19 and TRBJ2-7, the complete variable domain is DGGITQSPKYLFRKEGQNVTLSCEQNLNHDAMYWYRQDPGQGLRLIYYSQIVNDFQKGDIAEGYSVSREKKESFPLTVTSAQKNPTAFYLCASGTSGSSYEQYFGPGTRLTVT.

V usage is TRBV7-6 and J usage is TRBJ2-7, with TRBD1 matching over 10 bases. Looked up from germline, CDR1 is SGHVS and CDR2 is FNYEAQ. CDR3 size: 15 residues. J was trimmed by 4 bases and V by 1 base; bases with no gene match: 4. CDR3 in DNA: TGTGCCAGCAGCTTAGTGGGGACAGGGGCTTACGAGCAGTACTTC. Protein product: CASSLVGTGAYEQYF.

The J gene is TRBJ2-7, the V gene TRBV6-2 or TRBV6-3, with D possibly being TRBD1 (5 bases). The ends were cut back, 7 bases at V and 7 bases at J, with 8 bases in the middle. This CDR3 spans 10 amino acids. Germline V gene sequence: CDR1 MNHEY, CDR2 SVGEGT. The CDR3 nucleotides are TGTGCCAGCAATCACAGGGAGCAGTACTTC. This codes for CASNHREQYF.

The CDR3 bases are TGCAGTGCTAGGTCAGGGAACACTGAAGCTTTCTTT. As protein: CSARSGNTEAFF. The chain combines TRBV20-1 with TRBJ1-1; D call uncertain. This CDR3 has 12 residues. Deletions cut 3 bases from V and 1 base from J, with 6 bases between. From germline, CDR1 is DFQATT and CDR2 SNEGSKA (reference sequence).

The chain combines TRBV6-1 with TRBJ2-6; TRBD1 matches at 7 bases. This CDR3 spans 14 amino acids. Losses at the gene ends were 5 bases for V and 2 bases for J; bases not matched to a gene: 0. Germline values: CDR1 MNHNS, CDR2 SASEGT. In DNA form, the CDR3 reads TGTGCCAGCAGTAGGGGGCCTGGGGCCAACGTCCTGACTTTC. Its protein product is CASSRGPGANVLTF.

The chain carries TRBV10-2 and TRBJ2-3; 11 bases map to TRBD2. This CDR3 comprises 17 residues. V dropped 2 bases and J dropped 0; count of bases not matched to a gene: 4. Germline values: CDR1 WSHSY, CDR2 SAAADI. The CDR3 loop reads CASSEPGLAESTDTQYF. In DNA, the CDR3 is TGCGCCAGCAGTGAGCCGGGACTAGCGGAGAGCACAGATACGCAGTATTTT.

The V and J genes are TRBV4-3 and TRBJ2-7, with 10 bases matching TRBD2. Germline loops: CDR1 LGHNA, CDR2 YSLEER. The CDR3 runs to 16 residues. The V gene end was trimmed by 0 bases and the J gene end by 3 bases; junction bases not matched to a gene: 5. In nucleotides, the CDR3 is TGCGCCAGCAGCCAAGAGGGTAGCGGGGGGTTCTACGAGCAGTACTTC. Translation gives CASSQEGSGGFYEQYF.